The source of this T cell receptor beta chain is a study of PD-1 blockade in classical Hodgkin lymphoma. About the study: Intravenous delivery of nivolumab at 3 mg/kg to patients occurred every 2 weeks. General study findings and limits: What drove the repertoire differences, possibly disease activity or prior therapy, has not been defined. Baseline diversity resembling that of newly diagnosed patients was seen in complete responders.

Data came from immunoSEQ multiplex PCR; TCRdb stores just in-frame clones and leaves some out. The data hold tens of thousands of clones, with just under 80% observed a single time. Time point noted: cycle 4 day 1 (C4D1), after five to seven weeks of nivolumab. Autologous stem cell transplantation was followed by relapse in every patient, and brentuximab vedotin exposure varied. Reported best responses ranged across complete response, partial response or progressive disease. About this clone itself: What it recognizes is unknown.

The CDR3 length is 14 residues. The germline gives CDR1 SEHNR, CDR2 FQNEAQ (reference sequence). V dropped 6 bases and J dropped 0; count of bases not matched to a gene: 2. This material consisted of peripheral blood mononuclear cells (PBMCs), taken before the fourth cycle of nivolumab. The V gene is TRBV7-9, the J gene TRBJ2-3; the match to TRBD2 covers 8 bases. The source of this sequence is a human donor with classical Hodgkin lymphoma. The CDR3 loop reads CASRVAGSTDTQYF. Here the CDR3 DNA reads TGTGCCAGCAGAGTAGCGGGGAGCACAGATACGCAGTATTTT.